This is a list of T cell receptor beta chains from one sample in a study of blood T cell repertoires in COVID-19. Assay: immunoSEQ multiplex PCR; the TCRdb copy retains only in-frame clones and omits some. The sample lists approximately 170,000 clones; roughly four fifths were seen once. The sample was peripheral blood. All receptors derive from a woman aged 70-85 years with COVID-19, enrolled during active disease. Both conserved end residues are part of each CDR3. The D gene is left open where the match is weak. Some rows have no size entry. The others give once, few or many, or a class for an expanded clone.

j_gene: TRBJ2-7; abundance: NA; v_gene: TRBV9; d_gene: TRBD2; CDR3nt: TGTGCCAGCAGCCTGGCGGGAGGGCCCAATGAGCAGTACTTC; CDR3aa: CASSLAGGPNEQYF
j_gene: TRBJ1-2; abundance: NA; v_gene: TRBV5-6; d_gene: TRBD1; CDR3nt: TGTGCCAGCAGCTTGGTTGGACAGGCTAACTATGGCTACACCTTC; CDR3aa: CASSLVGQANYGYTF
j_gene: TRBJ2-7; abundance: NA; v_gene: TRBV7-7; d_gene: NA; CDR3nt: TGTGCCAGCAGCCCCTCAGCGCGCGGCGAGCAGTACTTC; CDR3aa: CASSPSARGEQYF
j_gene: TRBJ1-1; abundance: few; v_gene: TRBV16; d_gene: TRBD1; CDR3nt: TGTGCCAGCAGCCCACGGACAGGGATGAACACTGAAGCTTTCTTT; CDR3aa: CASSPRTGMNTEAFF
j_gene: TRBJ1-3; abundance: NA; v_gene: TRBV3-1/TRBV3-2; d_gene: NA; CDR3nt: TGTGCCAGCAGCGTAGGACAGAGAAACACCATATATTTT; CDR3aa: CASSVGQRNTIYF
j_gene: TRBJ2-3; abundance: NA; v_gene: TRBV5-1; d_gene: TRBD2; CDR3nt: TGCGCCAGCAGCCGACCTAGCGGGAGCACAGATACGCAGTATTTT; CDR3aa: CASSRPSGSTDTQYF
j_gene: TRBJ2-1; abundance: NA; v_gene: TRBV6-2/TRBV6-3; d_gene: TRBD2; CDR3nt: TGTGCCAGCAGTCCCCTGGGACTAGCGGGAGGCACCTACAATGAGCAGTTCTTC; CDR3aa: CASSPLGLAGGTYNEQFF
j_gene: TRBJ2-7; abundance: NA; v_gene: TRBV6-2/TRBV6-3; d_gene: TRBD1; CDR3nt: TGTGCCAGCAGCCCCCCCGGGACAGGGGGATACGAGCAGTACTTC; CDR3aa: CASSPPGTGGYEQYF
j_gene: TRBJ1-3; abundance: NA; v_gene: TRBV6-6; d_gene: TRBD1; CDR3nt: TGTGCCAGCAGTTCGGACAGGTTCCTCTCTGGAAACACCATATATTTT; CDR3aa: CASSSDRFLSGNTIYF
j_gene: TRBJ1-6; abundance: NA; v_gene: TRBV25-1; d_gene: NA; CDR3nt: TGTGCCAGCAGGCCCGGGAGGCCAGGCAATTCACCCCTCCACTTT; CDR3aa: CASRPGRPGNSPLHF
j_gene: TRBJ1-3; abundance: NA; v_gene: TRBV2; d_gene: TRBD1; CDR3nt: TGTGCCAGCAGACCCACAGGGGTTTTGGGAAACACCATATATTTT; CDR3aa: CASRPTGVLGNTIYF
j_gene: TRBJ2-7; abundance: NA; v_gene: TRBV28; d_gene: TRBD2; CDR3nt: TGTGCCAGCAGCAGCCTCAGGACTAGCGAGCAGTACTTC; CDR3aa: CASSSLRTSEQYF
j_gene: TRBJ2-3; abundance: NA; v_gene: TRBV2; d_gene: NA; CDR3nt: TGTGCCAGCAGTGAACAGCTGCTTGACGGGTCAGATACGCAGTATTTT; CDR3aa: CASSEQLLDGSDTQYF
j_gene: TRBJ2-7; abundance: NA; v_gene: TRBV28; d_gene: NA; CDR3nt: TGTGCCAACGCCCCTCAGGGGCAACCCTACGAGCAGTACTTC; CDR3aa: CANAPQGQPYEQYF
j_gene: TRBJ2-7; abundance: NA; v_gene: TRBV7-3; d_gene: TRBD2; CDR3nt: TGTGCCAGCAGCTCAGCCGGGGGGACCCAGCGGTGGGAGCAGTACTTC; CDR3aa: CASSSAGGTQRWEQYF
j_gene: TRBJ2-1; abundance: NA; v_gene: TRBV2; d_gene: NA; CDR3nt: TGTGCCAGCAGTATACAGGGAGCCTACAATGAGCAGTTCTTC; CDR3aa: CASSIQGAYNEQFF
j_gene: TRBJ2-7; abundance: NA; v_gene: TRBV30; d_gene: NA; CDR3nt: TGTGCCTGGAGCCCGCACCGTGACGGGAGAGTAACCTACGAGCAGTACTTC; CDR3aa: CAWSPHRDGRVTYEQYF
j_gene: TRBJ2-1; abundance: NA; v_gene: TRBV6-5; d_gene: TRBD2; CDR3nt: TGTGCCAGCAGGACTAGCGGGAGGGCCCTCCAGTTCTTC; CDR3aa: CASRTSGRALQFF
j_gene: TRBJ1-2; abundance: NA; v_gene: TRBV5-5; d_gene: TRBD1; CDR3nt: TGTGCCAGCAGCTCGGACAGGGACTATGGCTACACCTTC; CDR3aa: CASSSDRDYGYTF
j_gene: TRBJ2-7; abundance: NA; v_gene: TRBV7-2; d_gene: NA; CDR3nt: TGTGCCAGCAGATCTGAGGGTCTCTCGGCGGACGAGCAGTACTTC; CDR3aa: CASRSEGLSADEQYF
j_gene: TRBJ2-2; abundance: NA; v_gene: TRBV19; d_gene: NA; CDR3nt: TGTGCCAGTAGTATCGATCCAGGGGCGTCCGGGGAGCTGTTTTTT; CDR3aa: CASSIDPGASGELFF
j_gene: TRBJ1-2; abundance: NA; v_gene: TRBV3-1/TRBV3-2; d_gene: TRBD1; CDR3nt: TGTGCCAGCAGCTTCCGGACAGGGGAGCGCTACACCTTC; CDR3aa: CASSFRTGERYTF
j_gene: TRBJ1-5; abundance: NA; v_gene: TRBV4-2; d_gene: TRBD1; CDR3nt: TGTGCCAGCAGCCAACTGGGACAGGGAGGCAATCAGCCCCAGCATTTT; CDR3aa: CASSQLGQGGNQPQHF
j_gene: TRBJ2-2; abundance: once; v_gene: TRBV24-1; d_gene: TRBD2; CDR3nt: TGTGCCACCAGTGATAGGACTAGCGGAGCGAACACCGGGGAGCTGTTTTTT; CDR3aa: CATSDRTSGANTGELFF
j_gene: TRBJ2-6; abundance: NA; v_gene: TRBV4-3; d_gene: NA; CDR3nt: TGCGCCAGCCACTCAAAGGGGCAGTCTTCTGGGGCCAACGTCCTGACTTTC; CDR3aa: CASHSKGQSSGANVLTF
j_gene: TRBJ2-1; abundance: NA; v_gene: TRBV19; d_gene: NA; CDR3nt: TGTGCCAGTAGTATAGCGAGACAGGTCCATGAGCAGTTCTTC; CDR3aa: CASSIARQVHEQFF
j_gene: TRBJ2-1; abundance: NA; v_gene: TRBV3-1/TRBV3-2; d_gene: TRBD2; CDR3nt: TGTGCCAGCAGCCACCGCGGACTAGCGGGGCAGTTCTTC; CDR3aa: CASSHRGLAGQFF
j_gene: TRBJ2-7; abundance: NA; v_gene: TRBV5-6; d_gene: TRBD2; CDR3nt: TGTGCCAGCAGCTTATTTACGGTTGGGGCGGGAGGTTCTTGGGACGAGCAGTACTTC; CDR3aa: CASSLFTVGAGGSWDEQYF
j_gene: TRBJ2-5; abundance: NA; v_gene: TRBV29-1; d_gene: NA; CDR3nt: TGCAGCGTTGAACGTCTGGCGGGAAGGGGTGAGACCCAGTACTTC; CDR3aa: CSVERLAGRGETQYF
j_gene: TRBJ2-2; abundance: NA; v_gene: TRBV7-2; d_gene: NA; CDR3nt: TGTGCCAGCAGCCAACTGAGGGCTGCTGGGGAGCTGTTTTTT; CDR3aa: CASSQLRAAGELFF
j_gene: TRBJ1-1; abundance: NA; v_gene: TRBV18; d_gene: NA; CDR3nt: TGTGCCAGCTCACCGGAGACAGTTGAAGCTTTCTTT; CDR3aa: CASSPETVEAFF
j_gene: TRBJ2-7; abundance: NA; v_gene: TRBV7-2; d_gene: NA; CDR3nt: TGTGCCAGCAGCTTCCTAATGAGAACCGCTGAGCAGTACTTC; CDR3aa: CASSFLMRTAEQYF
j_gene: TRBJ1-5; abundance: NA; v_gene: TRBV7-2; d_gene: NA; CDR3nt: TGTGCCAGCAGCCCCGAGCTTTCTCAGCCCCAGCATTTT; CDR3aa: CASSPELSQPQHF
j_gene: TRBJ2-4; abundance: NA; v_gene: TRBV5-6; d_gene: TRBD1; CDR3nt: TGTGCCAGCAGCCCGGGTCCCGGGACAGGGGGCGCGACCAAAAACATTCAGTACTTC; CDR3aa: CASSPGPGTGGATKNIQYF
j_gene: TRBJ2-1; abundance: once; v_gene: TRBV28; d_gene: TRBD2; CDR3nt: TGTGCCAGCAGCCCGGGACTAGCGGGAGGGGCCAATGAGCAGTTCTTC; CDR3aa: CASSPGLAGGANEQFF
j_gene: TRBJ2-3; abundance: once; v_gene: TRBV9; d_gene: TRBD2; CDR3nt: TGTGCCAGCAGCCCCGGGGGGGGCCCCTCAAGAGATACGCAGTATTTT; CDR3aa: CASSPGGGPSRDTQYF
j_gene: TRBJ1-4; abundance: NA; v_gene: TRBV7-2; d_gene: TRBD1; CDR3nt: TGTGCCAGCAGCCTCGGACAGGGGGTTTTTGAAAAACTGTTTTTT; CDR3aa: CASSLGQGVFEKLFF
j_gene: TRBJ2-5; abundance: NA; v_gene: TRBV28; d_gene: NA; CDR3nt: TGTGCCAGCAGTTCACCCAGGGTAGGGTCGGAGACCCAGTACTTC; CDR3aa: CASSSPRVGSETQYF
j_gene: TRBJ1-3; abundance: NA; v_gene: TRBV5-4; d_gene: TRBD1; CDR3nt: TGTGCCAGCAGCGGGGGACAGTACTCTGGAAACACCATATATTTT; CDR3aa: CASSGGQYSGNTIYF
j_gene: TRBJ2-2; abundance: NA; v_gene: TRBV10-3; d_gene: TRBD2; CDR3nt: TGTGCCATCCGCGCGACGGGACTAGCGGGAGGGGGCACCGGGGAGCTGTTTTTT; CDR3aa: CAIRATGLAGGGTGELFF
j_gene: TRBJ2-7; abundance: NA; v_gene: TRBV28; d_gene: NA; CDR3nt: TGTGCCAGCAGGGGGACAATCAGGGGCGAGCAGTACTTC; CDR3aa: CASRGTIRGEQYF
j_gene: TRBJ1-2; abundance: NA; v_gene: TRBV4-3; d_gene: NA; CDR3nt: TGCGCCAGCAGCCAATCCGTGGGGAGCGGCTACACCTTC; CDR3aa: CASSQSVGSGYTF
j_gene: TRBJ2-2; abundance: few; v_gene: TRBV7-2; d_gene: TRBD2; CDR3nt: TGTGCCAGCGGACTAGCGGGAGTGCTCGGGGAGCTGTTTTTT; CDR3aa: CASGLAGVLGELFF
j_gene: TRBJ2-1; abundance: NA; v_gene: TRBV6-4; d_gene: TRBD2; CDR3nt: TGTGCCAGCAGTCATCTAGCGGGAGAGTTTAATGAGCAGTTCTTC; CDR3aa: CASSHLAGEFNEQFF
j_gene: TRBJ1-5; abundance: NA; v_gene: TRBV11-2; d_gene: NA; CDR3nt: TGTGCCAGCAGCCGGGGAGGGAATAGCAATCAGCCCCAGCATTTT; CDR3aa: CASSRGGNSNQPQHF